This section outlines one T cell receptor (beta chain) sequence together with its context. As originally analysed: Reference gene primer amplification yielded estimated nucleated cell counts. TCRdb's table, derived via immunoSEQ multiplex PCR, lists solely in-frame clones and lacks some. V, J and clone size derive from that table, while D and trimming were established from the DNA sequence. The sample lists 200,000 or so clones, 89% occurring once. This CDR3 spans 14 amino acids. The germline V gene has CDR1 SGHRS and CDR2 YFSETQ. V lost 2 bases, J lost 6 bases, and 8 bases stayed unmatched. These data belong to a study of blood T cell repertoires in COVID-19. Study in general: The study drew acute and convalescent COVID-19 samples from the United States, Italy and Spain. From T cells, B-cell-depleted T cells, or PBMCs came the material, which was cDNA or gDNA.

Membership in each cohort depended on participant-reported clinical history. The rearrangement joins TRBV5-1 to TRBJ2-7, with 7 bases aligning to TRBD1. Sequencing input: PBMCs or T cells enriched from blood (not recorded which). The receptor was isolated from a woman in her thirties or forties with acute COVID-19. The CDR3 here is CASSFQGVVTEQYF. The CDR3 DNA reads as TGCGCCAGCAGCTTCCAGGGGGTGGTTACCGAGCAGTACTTC.